Below, 8 T cell receptor beta chains from the same sample are listed, as sequenced in a study of blood T cell repertoires in COVID-19. The table came from immunoSEQ multiplex PCR; TCRdb's copy has only in-frame clones and leaves some out. This sample has under 75,000 clones; 88% occur once, and the top ten carry roughly 18%. The sequenced sample was peripheral blood. Every receptor here comes from a woman older than 75 with active COVID-19.

The chain couples TRBV2 to TRBJ2-1, with a weak D call TRBD2 (7 bases). This CDR3 has 15 residues. Trimming removed 2 bases at V and 2 bases at J, with 10 bases between. The germline CDR1 and CDR2 sequences are SNHLY and FYNNEI. The chain's CDR3 is CASSEQGRAYNEQFF. The CDR3 nucleotides read TGTGCCAGCAGTGAACAGGGGAGGGCCTACAATGAGCAGTTCTTC.

This rearrangement joins TRBV5-1 to TRBJ2-2; D might be TRBD2 (6 bases). The CDR3 has 16 amino acids. CDR1 SGHRS and CDR2 YFSETQ come from the germline V gene. The ends were cut back, 2 bases at V and 4 bases at J, with 15 bases in the middle. CDR3 loop: CASSFRSQGGTGELFF. CDR3 DNA sequence: TGCGCCAGCAGCTTCCGAAGTCAGGGAGGCACCGGGGAGCTGTTTTTT. The variable domain in full, with the rest retrieved from reference TRBV5-1 and TRBJ2-2, is KAGVTQTPRYLIKTRGQQVTLSCSPISGHRSVSWYQQTPGQGLQFLFEYFSETQRNKGNFPGRFSGRQFSNSRSEMNVSTLELGDSALYLCASSFRSQGGTGELFFGEGSRLTVL.

This chain connects TRBV7-9 to TRBJ2-7, with D unresolved. V lost 5 bases and J lost 0, with 5 bases in between. CDR1 is SEHNR, CDR2 FQNEAQ, per germline (reference sequence). This CDR3 comprises 12 residues. In DNA form, the CDR3 reads TGTGCCAGCAGCCAGAACTCCTACGAGCAGTACTTC. It translates to CASSQNSYEQYF.

The gene calls are TRBV7-8 and TRBJ2-7; TRBD1 agrees at 7 bases. Per germline, CDR1 SGHVS and CDR2 FQNEAQ. V lost 4 bases, J lost 3 bases, and 9 bases stayed unmatched. The CDR3 length is 15 residues. CDR3 coding DNA: TGTGCCAGCAGCTGGACCGGGACAGCTTACTACGAGCAGTACTTC. It is translated as CASSWTGTAYYEQYF.

The chain couples TRBV5-1 to TRBJ1-1; D ambiguous. Germline assignment: CDR1 SGHRS and CDR2 YFSETQ. The V and J ends lost 3 bases and 1 base respectively, with 13 bases between them. CDR3 length: 15 amino acids. CDR3 sequence (DNA): TGCGCCAGCAGCTCTACCCCTTTTGAGAACACTGAAGCTTTCTTT. Translating gives CASSSTPFENTEAFF.

J is TRBJ2-2 and V is TRBV19; 10 bases are a match to TRBD1. Germline V gives CDR1 LNHDA, CDR2 SQIVND (reference sequence). With V trimmed by 0 bases and J by 5 bases, 9 bases remained unmatched. The CDR3 sequence is 18 residues long. The CDR3 coding sequence is TGTGCCAGTAGTATAGATCCCCCGGACAGGGGGAATACCGGGGAGCTGTTTTTT. This sequence encodes CASSIDPPDRGNTGELFF.

This chain links TRBV5-1 with TRBJ2-1; 12 bases match TRBD1. Germline lookup yields CDR1 SGHRS and CDR2 YFSETQ. This CDR3 contains 13 residues. After removal of 7 bases from V and 9 bases from J, the junction contained 5 bases not matched to a gene. The CDR3 loop reads CASGGQGAGEQFF. CDR3 nucleotides: TGCGCCAGCGGGGGACAGGGGGCGGGTGAGCAGTTCTTC.

The genes are TRBV13 and TRBJ2-7; 9 nucleotides agree with TRBD2. Trimming took 6 bases from V and 5 from J; bases not matched to a gene: 8. Per the germline V gene, CDR1 is PRHDT and CDR2 is FYEKMQ (reference sequence). The CDR3 consists of 14 residues. The CDR3 here is CASRLAGLDHEQYF. For the CDR3, the DNA is TGTGCCAGCAGGCTAGCGGGGCTCGACCACGAGCAGTACTTC.